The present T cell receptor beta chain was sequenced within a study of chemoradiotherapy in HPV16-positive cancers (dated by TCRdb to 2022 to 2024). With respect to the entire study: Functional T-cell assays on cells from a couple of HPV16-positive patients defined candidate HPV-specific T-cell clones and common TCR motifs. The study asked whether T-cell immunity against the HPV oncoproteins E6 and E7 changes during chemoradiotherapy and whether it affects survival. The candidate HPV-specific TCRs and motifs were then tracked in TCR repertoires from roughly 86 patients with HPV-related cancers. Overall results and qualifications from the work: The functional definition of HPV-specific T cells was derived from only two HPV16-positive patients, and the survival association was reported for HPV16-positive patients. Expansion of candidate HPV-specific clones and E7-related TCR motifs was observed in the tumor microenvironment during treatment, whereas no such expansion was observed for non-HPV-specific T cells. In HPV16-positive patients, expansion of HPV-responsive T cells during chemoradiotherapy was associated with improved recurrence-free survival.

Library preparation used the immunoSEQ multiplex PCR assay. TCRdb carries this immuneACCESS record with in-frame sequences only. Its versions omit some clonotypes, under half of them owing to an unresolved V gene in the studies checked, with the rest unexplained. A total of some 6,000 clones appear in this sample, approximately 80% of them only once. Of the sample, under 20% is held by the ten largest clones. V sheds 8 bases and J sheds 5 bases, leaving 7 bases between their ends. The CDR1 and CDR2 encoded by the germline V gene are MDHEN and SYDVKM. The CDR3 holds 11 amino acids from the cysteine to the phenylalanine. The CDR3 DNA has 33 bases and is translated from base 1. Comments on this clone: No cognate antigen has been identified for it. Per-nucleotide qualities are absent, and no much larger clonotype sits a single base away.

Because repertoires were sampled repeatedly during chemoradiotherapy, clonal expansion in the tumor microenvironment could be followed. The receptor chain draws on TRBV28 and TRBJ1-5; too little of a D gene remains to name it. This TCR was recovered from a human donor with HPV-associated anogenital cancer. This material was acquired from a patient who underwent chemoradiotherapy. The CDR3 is CASGRYQPQHF. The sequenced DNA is TGTGCCAGCGGACGTTATCAGCCCCAGCATTTT. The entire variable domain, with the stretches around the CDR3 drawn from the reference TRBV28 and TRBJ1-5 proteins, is DVKVTQSSRYLVKRTGEKVFLECVQDMDHENMFWYRQDPGLGLRLIYFSYDVKMKEKGDIPEGYSVSREKKERFSLILESASTNQTSMYLCASGRYQPQHFGDGTRLSIL.